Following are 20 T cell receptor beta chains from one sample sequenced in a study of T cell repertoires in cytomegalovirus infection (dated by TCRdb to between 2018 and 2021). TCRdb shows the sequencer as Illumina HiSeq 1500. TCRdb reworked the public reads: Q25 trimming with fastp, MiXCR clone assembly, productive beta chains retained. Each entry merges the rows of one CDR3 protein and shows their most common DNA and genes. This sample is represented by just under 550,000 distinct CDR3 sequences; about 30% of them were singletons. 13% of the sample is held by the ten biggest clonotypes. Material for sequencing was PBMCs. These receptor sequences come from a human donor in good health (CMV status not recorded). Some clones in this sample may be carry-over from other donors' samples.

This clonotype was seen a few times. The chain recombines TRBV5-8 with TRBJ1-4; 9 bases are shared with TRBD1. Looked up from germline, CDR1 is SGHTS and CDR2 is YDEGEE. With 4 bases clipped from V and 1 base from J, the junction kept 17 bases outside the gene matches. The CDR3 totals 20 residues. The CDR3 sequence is CASSTVPGQGVWRTNEKLFF. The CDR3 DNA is TGTGCCAGCAGCACGGTACCGGGACAGGGTGTCTGGAGAACTAATGAAAAACTGTTTTTT.

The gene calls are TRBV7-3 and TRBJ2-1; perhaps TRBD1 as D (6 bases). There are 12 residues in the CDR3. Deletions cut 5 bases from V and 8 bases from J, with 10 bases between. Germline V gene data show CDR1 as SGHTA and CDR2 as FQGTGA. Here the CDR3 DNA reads TGTGCCAGCAGCCTTACAGGGTATGAGCAGTTCTTC. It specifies CASSLTGYEQFF.

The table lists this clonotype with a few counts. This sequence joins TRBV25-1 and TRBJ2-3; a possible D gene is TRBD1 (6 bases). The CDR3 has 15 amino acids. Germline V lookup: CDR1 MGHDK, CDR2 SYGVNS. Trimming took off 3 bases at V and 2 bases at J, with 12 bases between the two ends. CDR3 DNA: TGTGCCAGCAGTGATAGGCAGGGGTACACAGATACGCAGTATTTT. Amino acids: CASSDRQGYTDTQYF.

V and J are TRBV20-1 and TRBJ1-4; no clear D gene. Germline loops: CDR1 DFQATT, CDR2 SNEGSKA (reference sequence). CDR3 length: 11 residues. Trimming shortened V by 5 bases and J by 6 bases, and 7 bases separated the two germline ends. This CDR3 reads CSARPDEKLFF. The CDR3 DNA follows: TGCAGTGCTCGCCCGGATGAAAAACTGTTTTTT.

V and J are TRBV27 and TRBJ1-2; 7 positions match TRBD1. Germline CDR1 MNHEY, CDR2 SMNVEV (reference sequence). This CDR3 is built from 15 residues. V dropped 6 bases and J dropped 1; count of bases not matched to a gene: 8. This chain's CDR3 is CASRKGQTINYGYTF. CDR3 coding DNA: TGTGCCAGCAGGAAGGGACAGACCATTAACTATGGCTACACCTTC.

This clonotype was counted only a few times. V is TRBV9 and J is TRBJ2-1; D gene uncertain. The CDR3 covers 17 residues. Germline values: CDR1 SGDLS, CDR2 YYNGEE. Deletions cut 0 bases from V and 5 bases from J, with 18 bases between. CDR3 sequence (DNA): TGTGCCAGCAGCGTAGACCCCCCCAGTGGAGTGAACAATGAGCAGTTCTTC. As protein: CASSVDPPSGVNNEQFF. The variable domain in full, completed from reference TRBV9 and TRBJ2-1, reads DSGVTQTPKHLITATGQRVTLRCSPRSGDLSVYWYQQSLDQGLQFLIQYYNGEERAKGNILERFSAQQFPDLHSELNLSSLELGDSALYFCASSVDPPSGVNNEQFFGPGTRLTVL.

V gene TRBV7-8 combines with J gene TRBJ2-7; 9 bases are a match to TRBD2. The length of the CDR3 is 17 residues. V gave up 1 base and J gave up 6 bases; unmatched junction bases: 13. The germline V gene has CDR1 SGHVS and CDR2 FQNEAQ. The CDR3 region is CASSLGAGGPEVGEQYV. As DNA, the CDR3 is TGTGCCAGCAGCTTAGGGGCGGGAGGGCCTGAAGTAGGCGAGCAGTACGTC.

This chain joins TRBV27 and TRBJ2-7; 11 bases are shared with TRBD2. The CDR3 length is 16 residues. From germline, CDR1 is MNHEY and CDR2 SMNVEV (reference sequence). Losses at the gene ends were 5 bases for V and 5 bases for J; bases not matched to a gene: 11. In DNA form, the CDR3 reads TGTGCCAGCAGTCGGTACTCGACTAGCGGGATCCACGAGCAGTACTTC. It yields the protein CASSRYSTSGIHEQYF.

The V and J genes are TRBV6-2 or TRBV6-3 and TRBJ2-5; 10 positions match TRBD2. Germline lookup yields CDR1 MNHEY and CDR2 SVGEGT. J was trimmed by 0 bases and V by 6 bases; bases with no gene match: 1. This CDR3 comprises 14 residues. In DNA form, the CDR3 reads TGTGCCAGCAGCGGACTAGCGGACCAAGAGACCCAGTACTTC. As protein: CASSGLADQETQYF.

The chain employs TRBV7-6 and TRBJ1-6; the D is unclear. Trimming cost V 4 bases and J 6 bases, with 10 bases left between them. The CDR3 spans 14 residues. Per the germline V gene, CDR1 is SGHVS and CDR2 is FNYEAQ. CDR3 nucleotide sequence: TGTGCCAGCAGCTCTCGACTGGGTAATTCACCCCTCCACTTT. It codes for CASSSRLGNSPLHF.

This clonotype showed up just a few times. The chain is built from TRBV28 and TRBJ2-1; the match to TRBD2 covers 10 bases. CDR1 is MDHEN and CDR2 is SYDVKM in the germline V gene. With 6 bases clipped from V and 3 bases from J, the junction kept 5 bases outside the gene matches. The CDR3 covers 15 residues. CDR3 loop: CASSLAGAVYNEQFF. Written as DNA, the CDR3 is TGTGCCAGCAGCCTAGCGGGAGCTGTCTACAATGAGCAGTTCTTC.

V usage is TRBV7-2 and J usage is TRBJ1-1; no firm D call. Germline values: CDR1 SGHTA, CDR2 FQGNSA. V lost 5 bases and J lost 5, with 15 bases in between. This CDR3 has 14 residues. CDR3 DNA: TGTGCCAGCAGCCTAGACCCGTCGGGTACTGAAGCTTTCTTT. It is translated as CASSLDPSGTEAFF.

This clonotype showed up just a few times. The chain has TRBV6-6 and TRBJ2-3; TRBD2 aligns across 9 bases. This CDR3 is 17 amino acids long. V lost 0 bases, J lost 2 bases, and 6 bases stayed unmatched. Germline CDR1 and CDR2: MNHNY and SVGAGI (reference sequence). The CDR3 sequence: CASSYSRIAGVTDTQYF. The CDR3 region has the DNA TGTGCCAGCAGTTACTCGCGTATAGCGGGAGTCACAGATACGCAGTATTTT.

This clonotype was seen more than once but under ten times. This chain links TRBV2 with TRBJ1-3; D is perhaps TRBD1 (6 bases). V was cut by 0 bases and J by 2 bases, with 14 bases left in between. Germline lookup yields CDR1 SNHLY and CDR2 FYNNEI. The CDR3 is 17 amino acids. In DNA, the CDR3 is TGTGCCAGCAGTGAAGCGCGCGGGGGCGCAGCTGGAAACACCATATATTTT. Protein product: CASSEARGGAAGNTIYF.

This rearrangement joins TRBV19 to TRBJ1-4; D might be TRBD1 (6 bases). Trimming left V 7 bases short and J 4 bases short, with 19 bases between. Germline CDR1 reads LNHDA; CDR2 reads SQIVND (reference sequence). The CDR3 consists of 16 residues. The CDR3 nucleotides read TGTGCCAGTACCCTTGGGGGCCTCCCCGTTAATGAAAAACTGTTTTTT. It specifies CASTLGGLPVNEKLFF.

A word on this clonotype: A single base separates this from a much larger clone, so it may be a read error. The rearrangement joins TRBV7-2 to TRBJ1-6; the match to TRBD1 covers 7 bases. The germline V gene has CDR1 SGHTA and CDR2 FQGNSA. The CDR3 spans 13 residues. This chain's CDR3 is CASSLHGGTANRF. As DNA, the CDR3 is TGTGCCAGCAGCCTACACGGGGGGACAGCCAACCGCTTT.

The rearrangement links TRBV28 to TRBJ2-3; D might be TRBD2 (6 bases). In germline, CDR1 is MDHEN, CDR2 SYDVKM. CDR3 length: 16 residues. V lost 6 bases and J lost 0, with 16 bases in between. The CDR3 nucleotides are TGTGCCAGCAGCCCCCTCCTAGCGCCTAGCACAGATACGCAGTATTTT. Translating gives CASSPLLAPSTDTQYF.

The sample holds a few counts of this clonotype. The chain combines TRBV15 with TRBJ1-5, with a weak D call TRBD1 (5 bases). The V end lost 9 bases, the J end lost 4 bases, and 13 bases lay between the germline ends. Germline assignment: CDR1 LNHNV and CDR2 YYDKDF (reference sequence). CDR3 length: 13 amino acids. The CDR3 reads CATTRQKNQPQHF. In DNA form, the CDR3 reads TGTGCCACAACCCGACAGAAGAATCAGCCCCAGCATTTT. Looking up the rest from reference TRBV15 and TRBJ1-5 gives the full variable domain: DAMVIQNPRYQVTQFGKPVTLSCSQTLNHNVMYWYQQKSSQAPKLLFHYYDKDFNNEADTPDNFQSRRPNTSFCFLDIRSPGLGDTAMYLCATTRQKNQPQHFGDGTRLSIL.

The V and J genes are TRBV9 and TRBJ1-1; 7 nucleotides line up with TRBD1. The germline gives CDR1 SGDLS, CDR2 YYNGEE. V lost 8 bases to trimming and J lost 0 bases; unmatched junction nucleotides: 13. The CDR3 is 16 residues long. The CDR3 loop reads CASKRIWGQLNTEAFF. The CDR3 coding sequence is TGTGCCAGTAAGCGTATTTGGGGACAGTTGAACACTGAAGCTTTCTTT.

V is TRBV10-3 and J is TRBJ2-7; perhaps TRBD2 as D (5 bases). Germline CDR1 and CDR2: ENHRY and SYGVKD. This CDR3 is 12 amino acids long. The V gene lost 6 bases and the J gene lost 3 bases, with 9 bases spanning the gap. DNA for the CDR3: TGTGCCATCAGGGACTCGAACTACGAGCAGTACGTC. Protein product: CAIRDSNYEQYV.